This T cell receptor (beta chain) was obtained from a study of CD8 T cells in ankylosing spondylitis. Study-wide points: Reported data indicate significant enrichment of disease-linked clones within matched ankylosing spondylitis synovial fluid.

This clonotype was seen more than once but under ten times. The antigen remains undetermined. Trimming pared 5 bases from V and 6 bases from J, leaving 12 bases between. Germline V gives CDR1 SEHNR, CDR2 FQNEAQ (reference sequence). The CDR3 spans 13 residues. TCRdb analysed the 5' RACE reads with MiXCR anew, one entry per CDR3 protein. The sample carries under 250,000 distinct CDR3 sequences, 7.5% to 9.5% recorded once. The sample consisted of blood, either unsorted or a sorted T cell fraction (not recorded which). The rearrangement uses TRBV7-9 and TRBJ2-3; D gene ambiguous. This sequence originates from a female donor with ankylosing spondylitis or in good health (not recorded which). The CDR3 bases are TGTGCCAGCAGCCCCCCTGGCCCGGATACGCAGTATTTT. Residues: CASSPPGPDTQYF. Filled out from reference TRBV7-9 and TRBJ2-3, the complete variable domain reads DTGVSQNPRHKITKRGQNVTFRCDPISEHNRLYWYRQTLGQGPEFLTYFQNEAQLEKSRLLSDRFSAERPKGSFSTLEIQRTEQGDSAMYLCASSPPGPDTQYFGPGTRLTVL.